Sequencing of this T cell receptor beta chain was carried out in a study of blood T cell repertoires in COVID-19. The repertoire was sequenced with immunoSEQ multiplex PCR; TCRdb's copy has only in-frame clones and lacks some. The repertoire consists of a few hundred thousand clones, with 70% to 90% occurring once and the leading ten covering roughly 2.2%. This CDR3 comprises 13 residues. CDR1 is SGHRS and CDR2 is YFSETQ in the germline V gene. V lost 2 bases and J lost 7, with 12 bases in between. What was sequenced was peripheral blood. The TCR sequence derives from a woman between 50 and 59 years old with acute or convalescent COVID-19. The V gene is TRBV5-1, the J gene TRBJ1-2; possibly TRBD1 for D (6 bases). CDR3 protein: CASSFTQGLGYTF. CDR3 coding DNA: TGCGCCAGCAGCTTTACACAGGGTCTTGGCTACACCTTC.